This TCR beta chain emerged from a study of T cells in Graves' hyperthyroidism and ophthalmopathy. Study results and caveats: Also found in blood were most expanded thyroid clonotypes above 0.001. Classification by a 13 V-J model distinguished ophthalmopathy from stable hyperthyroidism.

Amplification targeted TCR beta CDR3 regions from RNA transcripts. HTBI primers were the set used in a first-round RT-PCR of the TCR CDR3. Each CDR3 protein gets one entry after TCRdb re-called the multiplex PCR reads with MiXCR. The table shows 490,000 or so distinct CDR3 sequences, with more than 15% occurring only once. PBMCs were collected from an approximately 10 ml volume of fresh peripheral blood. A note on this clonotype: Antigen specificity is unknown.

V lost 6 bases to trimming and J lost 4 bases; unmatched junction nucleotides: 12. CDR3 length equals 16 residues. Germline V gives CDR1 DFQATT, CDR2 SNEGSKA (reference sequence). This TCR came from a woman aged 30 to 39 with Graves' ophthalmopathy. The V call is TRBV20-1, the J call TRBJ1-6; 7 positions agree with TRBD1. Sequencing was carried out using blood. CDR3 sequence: CSAAPATGIYNSPLHF. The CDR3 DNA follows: TGCAGTGCAGCCCCCGCGACAGGGATTTATAATTCACCCCTCCACTTT.